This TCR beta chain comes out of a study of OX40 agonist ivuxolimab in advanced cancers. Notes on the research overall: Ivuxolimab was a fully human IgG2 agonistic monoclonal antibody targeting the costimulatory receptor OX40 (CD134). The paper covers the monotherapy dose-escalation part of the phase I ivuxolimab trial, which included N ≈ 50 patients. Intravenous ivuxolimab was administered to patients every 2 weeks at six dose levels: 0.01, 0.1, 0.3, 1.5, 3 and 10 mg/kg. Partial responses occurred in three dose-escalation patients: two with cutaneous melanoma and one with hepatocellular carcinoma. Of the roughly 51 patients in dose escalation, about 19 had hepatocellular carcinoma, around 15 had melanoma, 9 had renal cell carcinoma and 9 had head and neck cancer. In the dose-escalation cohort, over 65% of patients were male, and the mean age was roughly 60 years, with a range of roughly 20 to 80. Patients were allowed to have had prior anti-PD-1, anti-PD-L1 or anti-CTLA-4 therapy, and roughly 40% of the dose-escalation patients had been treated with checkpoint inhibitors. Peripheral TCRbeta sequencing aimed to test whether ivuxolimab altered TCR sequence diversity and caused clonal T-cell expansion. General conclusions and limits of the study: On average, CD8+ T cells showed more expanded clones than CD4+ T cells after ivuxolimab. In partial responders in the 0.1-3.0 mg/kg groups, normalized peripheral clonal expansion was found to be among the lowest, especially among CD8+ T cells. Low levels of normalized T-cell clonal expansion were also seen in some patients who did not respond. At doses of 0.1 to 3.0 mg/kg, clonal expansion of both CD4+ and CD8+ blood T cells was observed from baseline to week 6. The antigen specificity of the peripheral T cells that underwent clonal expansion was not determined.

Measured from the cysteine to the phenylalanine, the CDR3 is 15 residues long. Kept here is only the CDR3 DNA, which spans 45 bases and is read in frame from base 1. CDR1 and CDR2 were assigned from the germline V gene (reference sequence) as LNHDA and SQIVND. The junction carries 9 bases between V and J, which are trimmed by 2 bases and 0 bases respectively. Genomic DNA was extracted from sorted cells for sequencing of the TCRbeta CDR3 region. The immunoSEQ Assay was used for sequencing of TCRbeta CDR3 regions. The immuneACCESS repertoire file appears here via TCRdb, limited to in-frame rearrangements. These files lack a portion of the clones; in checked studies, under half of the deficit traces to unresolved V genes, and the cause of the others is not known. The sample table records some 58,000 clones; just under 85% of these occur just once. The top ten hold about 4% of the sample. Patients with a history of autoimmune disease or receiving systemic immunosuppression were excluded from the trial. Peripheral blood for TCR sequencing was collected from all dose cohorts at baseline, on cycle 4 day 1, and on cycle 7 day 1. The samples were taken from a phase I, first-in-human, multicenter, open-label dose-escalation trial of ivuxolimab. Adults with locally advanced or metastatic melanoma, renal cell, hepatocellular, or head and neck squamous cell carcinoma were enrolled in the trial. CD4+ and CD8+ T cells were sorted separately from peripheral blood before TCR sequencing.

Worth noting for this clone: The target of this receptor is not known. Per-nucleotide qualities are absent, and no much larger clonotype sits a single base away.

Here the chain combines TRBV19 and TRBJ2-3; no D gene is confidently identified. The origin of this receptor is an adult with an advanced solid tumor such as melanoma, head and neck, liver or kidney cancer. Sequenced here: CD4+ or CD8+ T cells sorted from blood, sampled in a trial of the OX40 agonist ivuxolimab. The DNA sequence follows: TGTGCCAGTAGTATACAGGTTTCTAGCACAGATACGCAGTATTTT. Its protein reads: CASSIQVSSTDTQYF.